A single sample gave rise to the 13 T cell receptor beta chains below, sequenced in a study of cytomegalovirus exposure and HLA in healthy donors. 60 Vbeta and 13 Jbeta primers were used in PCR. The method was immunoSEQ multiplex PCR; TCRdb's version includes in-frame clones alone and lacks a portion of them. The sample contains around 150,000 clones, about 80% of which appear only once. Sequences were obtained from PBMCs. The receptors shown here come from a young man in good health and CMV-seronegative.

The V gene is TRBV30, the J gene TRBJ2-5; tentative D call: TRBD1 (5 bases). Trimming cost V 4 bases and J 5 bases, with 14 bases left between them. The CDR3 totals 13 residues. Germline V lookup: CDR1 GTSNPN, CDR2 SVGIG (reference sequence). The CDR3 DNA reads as TGTGCCTGGAAAACAACAGGCGCCGAGACCCAGTACTTC. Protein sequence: CAWKTTGAETQYF. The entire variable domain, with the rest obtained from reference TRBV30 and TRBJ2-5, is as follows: SQTIHQWPATLVQPVGSPLSLECTVEGTSNPNLYWYRQAAGRGLQLLFYSVGIGQISSEVPQNLSASRPQDRQFILSSKKLLLSDSGFYLCAWKTTGAETQYFGPGTRLLVL.

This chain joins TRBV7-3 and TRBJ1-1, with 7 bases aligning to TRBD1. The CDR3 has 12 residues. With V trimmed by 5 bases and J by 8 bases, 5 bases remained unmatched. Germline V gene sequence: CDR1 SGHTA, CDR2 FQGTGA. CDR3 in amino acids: CASSIDRVEAFF. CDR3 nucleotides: TGTGCCAGCAGCATAGACAGGGTCGAAGCTTTCTTT.

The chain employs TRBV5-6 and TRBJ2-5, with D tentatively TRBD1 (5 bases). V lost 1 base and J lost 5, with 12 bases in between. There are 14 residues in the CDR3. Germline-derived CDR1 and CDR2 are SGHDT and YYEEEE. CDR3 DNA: TGTGCCAGCAGCTTGCCCAGGGTTGAGGAGACCCAGTACTTC. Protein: CASSLPRVEETQYF.

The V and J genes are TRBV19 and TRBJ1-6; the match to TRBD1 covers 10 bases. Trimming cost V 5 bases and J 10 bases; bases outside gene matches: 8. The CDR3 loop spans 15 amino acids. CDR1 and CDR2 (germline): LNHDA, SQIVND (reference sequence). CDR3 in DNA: TGTGCCAGTAGTCCGGGACAGGGGTTCGGGTCACCCCTCCACTTT. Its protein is CASSPGQGFGSPLHF.

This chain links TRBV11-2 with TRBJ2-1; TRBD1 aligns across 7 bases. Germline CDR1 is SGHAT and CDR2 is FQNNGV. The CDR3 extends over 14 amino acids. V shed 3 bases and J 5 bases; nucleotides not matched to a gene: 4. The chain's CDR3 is CASSFDRVNNEQFF. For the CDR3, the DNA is TGTGCCAGCAGCTTCGACAGGGTTAACAATGAGCAGTTCTTC.

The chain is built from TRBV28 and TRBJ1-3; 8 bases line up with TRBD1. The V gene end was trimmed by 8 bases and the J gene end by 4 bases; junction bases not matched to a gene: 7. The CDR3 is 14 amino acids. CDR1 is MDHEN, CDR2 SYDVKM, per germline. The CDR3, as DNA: TGTGCCAGCTACCCCAGGGGGCAGGGAAACACCATATATTTT. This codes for CASYPRGQGNTIYF.

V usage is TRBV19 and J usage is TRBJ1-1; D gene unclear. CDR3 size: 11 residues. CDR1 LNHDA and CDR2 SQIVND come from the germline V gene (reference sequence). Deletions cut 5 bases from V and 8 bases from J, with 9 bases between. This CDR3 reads CASSLRVEAFF. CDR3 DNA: TGTGCCAGTAGTTTGCGGGTAGAAGCTTTCTTT. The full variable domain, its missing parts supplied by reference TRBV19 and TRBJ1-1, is DGGITQSPKYLFRKEGQNVTLSCEQNLNHDAMYWYRQDPGQGLRLIYYSQIVNDFQKGDIAEGYSVSREKKESFPLTVTSAQKNPTAFYLCASSLRVEAFFGQGTRLTVV.

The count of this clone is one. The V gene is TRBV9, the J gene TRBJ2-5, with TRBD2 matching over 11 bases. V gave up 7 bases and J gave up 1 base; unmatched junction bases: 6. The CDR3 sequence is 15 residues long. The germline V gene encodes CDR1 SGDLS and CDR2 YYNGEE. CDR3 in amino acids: CASGDGTSGQETQYF. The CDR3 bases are TGTGCCAGCGGAGATGGGACTAGCGGCCAAGAGACCCAGTACTTC. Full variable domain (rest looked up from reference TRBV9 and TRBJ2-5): DSGVTQTPKHLITATGQRVTLRCSPRSGDLSVYWYQQSLDQGLQFLIQYYNGEERAKGNILERFSAQQFPDLHSELNLSSLELGDSALYFCASGDGTSGQETQYFGPGTRLLVL.

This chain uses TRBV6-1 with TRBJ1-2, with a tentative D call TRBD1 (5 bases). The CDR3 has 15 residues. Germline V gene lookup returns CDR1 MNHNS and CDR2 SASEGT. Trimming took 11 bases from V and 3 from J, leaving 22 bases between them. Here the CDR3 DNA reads TGTGCCGGTTCGACAGAAGGGATAGGGTACTATGGCTACACCTTC. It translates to CAGSTEGIGYYGYTF.

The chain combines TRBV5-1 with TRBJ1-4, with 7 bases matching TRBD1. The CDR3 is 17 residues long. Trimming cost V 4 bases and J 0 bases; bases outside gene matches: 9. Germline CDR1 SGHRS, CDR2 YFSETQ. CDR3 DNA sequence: TGCGCCAGCAGCCCGTCAACAGGGGTTTCAACTAATGAAAAACTGTTTTTT. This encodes CASSPSTGVSTNEKLFF.

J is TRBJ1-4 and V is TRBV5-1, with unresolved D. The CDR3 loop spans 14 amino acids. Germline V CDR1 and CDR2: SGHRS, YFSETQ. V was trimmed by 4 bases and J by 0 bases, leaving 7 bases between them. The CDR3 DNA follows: TGCGCCAGCAGCGGCCTTTCAACTAATGAAAAACTGTTTTTT. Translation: CASSGLSTNEKLFF.

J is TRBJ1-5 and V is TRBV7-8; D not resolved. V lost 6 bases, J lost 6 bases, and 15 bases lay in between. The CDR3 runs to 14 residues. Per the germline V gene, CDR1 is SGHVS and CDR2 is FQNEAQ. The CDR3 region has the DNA TGTGCCAGCAGTCAAACCGCGGGAACTCAGCCCCAGCATTTT. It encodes CASSQTAGTQPQHF.

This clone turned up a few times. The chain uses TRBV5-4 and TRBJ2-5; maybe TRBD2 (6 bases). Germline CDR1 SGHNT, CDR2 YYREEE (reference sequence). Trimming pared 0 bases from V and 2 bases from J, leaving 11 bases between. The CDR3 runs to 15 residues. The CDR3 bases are TGTGCCAGCAGCTTGGCAGGGAGGTATCAAGAGACCCAGTACTTC. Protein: CASSLAGRYQETQYF.